This T cell receptor beta chain was sequenced for a study of CD8+CD57+ T cells in acquired aplastic anemia. Study-level information: The average read count for CD4+ cells in healthy donors was around 10 million. General study results and limits: Patients and controls were found to share some 30 CD8+ CDR3 sequences.

In its sample, this clonotype was seen many times. Its antigen is currently unknown. This CDR3 comprises 14 residues. Trimming removed 0 bases from V and 7 bases from J, with 11 bases in between. The germline CDR1 and CDR2 sequences are SGDLS and YYNGEE. Genomic DNA templated the TCR beta VDJ and CDR3 profiling. Each CDR3 protein gets one entry after TCRdb re-called the reads with MiXCR. The sample yields 86,000 or so distinct CDR3 sequences, over 35% seen once. This chain connects TRBV9 to TRBJ2-1; D gene ambiguous. Sequenced sample: sorted CD4+, CD8+, or CD8+CD57+ T cells (not recorded which) from PBMCs. This clonotype was obtained from a human donor in good health, serving as a control. CDR3 loop: CASSVAGLGNEQFF. The CDR3 DNA follows: TGTGCCAGCAGCGTAGCTGGTTTAGGGAATGAGCAGTTCTTC.